This T cell receptor beta chain was identified in a study of blood T cell repertoires in COVID-19. As for the study in general: Sources were T cells, B-cell-depleted T cells, or PBMCs; the material itself was cDNA or gDNA.

This table comes from immunoSEQ multiplex PCR, and its TCRdb copy is limited to in-frame clones, with some not included. The table includes around 250,000 clones, 70% to 90% detected once. This CDR3 is built from 16 residues. Germline V CDR1 and CDR2: MGHRA, YSYEKL. V lost 4 bases, J lost 2 bases, and 5 bases stayed unmatched. Sequences were obtained from peripheral blood. The TCR comes from a woman between 65 and 79 years old with active or convalescent COVID-19. This chain joins TRBV4-1 and TRBJ2-3; 11 nucleotides align to TRBD1. The CDR3 here is CASSRGQGANTDTQYF. The CDR3 DNA sequence: TGCGCCAGCAGCCGTGGACAGGGGGCAAACACAGATACGCAGTATTTT.